The T cell receptor (beta chain) described here comes from a study of T cell clones after liver transplantation. Study-wide background: Post-transplant blood was tracked for graft-donor-reactive T cell clones identified in a pre-transplant mixed lymphocyte reaction.

This CDR3 has 15 residues. The junction had 6 bases not matched to a gene; V was cut back by 5 bases and J by 4 bases. Germline V lookup: CDR1 LNHDA, CDR2 SQIVND (reference sequence). The table came from immunoSEQ multiplex PCR; TCRdb's copy has only in-frame clones and leaves some out. The sample records tens of thousands of clones, 83% being singletons. The sequences come from CD4+ T cells from blood, collected at the 22-month timepoint. This receptor was identified in a human patient who received a liver transplant. A subset of T cells may come from the graft donor. This chain links TRBV19 with TRBJ1-2; 11 nucleotides agree with TRBD1. The CDR3 nucleotides read TGTGCCAGTAGTCAAGGGACAGGGGGACTCTATGGCTACACCTTC. This encodes CASSQGTGGLYGYTF.